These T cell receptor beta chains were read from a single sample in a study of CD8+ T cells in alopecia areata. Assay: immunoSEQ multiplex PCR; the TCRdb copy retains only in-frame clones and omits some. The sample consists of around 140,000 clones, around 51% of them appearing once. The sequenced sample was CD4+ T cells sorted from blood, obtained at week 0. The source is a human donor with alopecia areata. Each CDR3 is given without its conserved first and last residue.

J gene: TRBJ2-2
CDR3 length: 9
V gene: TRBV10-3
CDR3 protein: AITDTGELF

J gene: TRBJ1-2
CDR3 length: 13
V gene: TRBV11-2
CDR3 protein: ASSQAGRDFYGYT

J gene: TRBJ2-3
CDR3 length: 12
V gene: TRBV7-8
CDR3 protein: ASSLARITDTQY

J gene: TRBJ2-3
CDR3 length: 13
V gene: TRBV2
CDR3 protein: ASSELAGALDTQY

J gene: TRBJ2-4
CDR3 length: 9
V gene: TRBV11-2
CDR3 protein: ASSGGVLQY

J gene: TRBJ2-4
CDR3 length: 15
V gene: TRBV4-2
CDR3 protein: ASSQDQTDRVGNIQY

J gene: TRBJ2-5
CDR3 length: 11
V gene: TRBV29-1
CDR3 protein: SVLLRSQETQY

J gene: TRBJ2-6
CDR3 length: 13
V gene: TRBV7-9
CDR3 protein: ASTPPSSGANVLT

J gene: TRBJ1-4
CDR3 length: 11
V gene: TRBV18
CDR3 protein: ASSPPGRGTLF

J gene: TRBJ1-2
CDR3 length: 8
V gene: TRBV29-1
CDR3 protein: SVGDTFYT

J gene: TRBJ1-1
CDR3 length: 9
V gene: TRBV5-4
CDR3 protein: ASSVYGEAF

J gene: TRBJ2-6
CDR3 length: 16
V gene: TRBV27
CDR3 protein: ASSLKVQGSSRANVLT

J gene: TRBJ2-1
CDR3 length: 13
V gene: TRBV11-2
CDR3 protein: ASSATIAAYNEQF

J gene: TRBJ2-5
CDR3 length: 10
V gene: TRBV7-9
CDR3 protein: ASTRTQETQY

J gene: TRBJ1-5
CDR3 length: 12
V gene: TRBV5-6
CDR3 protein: ASSLTGYNQPQH

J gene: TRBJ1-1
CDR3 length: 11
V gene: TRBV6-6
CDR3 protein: ASRAQVNTEAF

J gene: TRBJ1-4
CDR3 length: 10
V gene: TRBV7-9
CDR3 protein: ASSPDSEKLF

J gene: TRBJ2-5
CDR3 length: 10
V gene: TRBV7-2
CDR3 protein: ASSLAEETQY

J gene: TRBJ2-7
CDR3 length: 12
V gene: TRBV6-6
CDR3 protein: ASQVRAQSYEQY

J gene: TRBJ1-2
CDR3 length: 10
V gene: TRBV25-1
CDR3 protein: ASSRTGDGYT

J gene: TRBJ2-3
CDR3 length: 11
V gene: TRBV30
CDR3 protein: AWRRLGADTQY

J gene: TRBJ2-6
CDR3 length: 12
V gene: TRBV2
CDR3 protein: ASGEISGANVLT

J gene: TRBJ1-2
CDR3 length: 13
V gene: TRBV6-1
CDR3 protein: ASSEILGPTYGYT

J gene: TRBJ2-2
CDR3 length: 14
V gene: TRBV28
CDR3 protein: ASSRGGRVNTGELF

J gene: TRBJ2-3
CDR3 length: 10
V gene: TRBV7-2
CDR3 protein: ASSPLADTQY

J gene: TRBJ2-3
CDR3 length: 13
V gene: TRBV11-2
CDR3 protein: ASSPGTGHTDTQY

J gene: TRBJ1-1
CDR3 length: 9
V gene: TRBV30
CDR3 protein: AWSGRSEAF

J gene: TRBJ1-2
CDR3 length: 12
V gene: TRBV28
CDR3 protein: ASRRQGVNYGYT

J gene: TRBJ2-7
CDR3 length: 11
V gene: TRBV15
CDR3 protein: ATSNVPGNEQY